This T cell receptor (beta chain) was retrieved from a study of T cells in Graves' hyperthyroidism and ophthalmopathy. Patients aged 18 to 65 had newly diagnosed hyperthyroidism that had lasted under 2 months. Broader study findings: Most expanded thyroid clonotypes above 0.001 also appeared in blood.

Trimming took 5 bases from V and 2 from J, leaving 21 bases between them. The CDR3 runs to 17 residues. Germline V gene sequence: CDR1 SGHTA, CDR2 FQGNSA. This clonotype came up many times. Its target is unknown. The investigators amplified TCR beta CDR3 regions from RNA transcripts. The HTBI primer set served for first-round RT-PCR of the TCR CDR3. TCRdb re-called the multiplex PCR reads with MiXCR, one entry per CDR3 protein. There are hundreds of thousands of distinct CDR3 sequences in the sample; around 15% occur only once, and roughly a tenth lies in the top ten. The genes are TRBV7-2 and TRBJ1-2; D perhaps matches TRBD1 (5 bases). The clonotype originates from a woman under 30 with Graves' hyperthyroidism. The specimen was blood. The CDR3, as DNA: TGTGCCAGCAGCCCTAACGCAAGAGGCCAGGGCAACTATGGCTACACCTTC. Translated, it gives CASSPNARGQGNYGYTF.